These T cell receptor beta chains were read from a single sample in a study of blood T cell repertoires in COVID-19. The method was immunoSEQ multiplex PCR; TCRdb's version includes in-frame clones alone and lacks a portion of them. This sample has about 120,000 clones, with 78% found just once. Sequenced material: peripheral blood. Source of these receptors: a man between 65 and 85 years old with acute or convalescent COVID-19. Both conserved end residues are part of each CDR3. Fields, in order: J gene, D gene, clone size, V gene, CDR3 DNA, CDR3 protein. D genes are given only for firm matches. Size values are once, few and many counts, or a class for expanded clones, and some rows have none.

TRBJ2-3,TRBD2,.,TRBV4-2,TGTGCCAGCAGTTTTGGACTAGCGGGGGCCTTCACCCATAGCACAGATACGCAGTATTTT,CASSFGLAGAFTHSTDTQYF
TRBJ1-1,.,.,TRBV6-5,TGTGCCAGCAGTTCCCACTTCGACACTGAAGCTTTCTTT,CASSSHFDTEAFF
TRBJ1-6,TRBD1,.,TRBV25-1,TGTGCCAGCAGTGAATGGACAGGGGACCTAATCGGTTCACCCCTCCACTTT,CASSEWTGDLIGSPLHF
TRBJ2-3,TRBD2,.,TRBV11-3,TGTGCCAGCAGCTTAGGCCAAAGCGGGGGGAGCACAGATACGCAGTATTTT,CASSLGQSGGSTDTQYF
TRBJ1-6,TRBD1,.,TRBV6-2/TRBV6-3,TGTGCCAGCAGCCAGGGGGTGCCTAATTCACCCCTCCACTTT,CASSQGVPNSPLHF
TRBJ1-6,.,few,TRBV7-8,TGTGCCAGCAGCACTAGGACGGCCGTCTATAATTCACCCCTCCACTTT,CASSTRTAVYNSPLHF
TRBJ2-1,TRBD1,.,TRBV5-1,TGCGCCAGCAGCCCCGTTCAGGGGGACCACAATGAGCAGTTCTTC,CASSPVQGDHNEQFF
TRBJ2-3,TRBD1,.,TRBV5-1,TGCGCCAGCCGGACAGGGGGCAGCGCAGATACGCAGTATTTT,CASRTGGSADTQYF
TRBJ2-1,.,.,TRBV5-4,TGTGCCAGCAAACCATCCCGACAGGCGCCCTCCTACAATGAGCAGTTCTTC,CASKPSRQAPSYNEQFF
TRBJ1-1,TRBD1,.,TRBV6-2/TRBV6-3,TGTGCCAGCAGCATCGCAGGGGGCCTGAAATTGAACACTGAAGCTTTCTTT,CASSIAGGLKLNTEAFF
TRBJ1-2,TRBD1,few,TRBV18,TGTGCCAGCTCACCTAAAGTACCGACAGGGTGGGAGACCTATGGCTACACCTTC,CASSPKVPTGWETYGYTF
TRBJ2-2,TRBD2,.,TRBV13,TGTGCCAGCAGCTTAGGTAGCGGGGGTCTGGAGCTGTTTTTT,CASSLGSGGLELFF